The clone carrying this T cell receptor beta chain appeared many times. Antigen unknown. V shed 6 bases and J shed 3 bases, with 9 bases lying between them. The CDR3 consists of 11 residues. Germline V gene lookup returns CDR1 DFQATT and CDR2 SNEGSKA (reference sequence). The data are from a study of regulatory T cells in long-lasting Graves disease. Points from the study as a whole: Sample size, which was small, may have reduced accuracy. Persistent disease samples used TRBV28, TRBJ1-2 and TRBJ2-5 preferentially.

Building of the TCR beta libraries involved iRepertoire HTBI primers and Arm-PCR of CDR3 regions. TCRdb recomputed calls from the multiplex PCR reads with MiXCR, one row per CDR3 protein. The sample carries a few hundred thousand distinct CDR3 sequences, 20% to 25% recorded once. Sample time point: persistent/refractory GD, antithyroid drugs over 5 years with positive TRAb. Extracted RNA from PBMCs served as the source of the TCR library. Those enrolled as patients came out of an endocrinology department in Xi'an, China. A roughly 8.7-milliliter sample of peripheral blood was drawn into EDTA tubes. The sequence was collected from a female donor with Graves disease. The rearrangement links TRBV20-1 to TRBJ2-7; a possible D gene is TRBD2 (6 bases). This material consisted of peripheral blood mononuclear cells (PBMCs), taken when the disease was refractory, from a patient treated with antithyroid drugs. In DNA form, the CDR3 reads TGCAGTGCCTCGGAGGGCTACGAGCAGTACTTC. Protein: CSASEGYEQYF.